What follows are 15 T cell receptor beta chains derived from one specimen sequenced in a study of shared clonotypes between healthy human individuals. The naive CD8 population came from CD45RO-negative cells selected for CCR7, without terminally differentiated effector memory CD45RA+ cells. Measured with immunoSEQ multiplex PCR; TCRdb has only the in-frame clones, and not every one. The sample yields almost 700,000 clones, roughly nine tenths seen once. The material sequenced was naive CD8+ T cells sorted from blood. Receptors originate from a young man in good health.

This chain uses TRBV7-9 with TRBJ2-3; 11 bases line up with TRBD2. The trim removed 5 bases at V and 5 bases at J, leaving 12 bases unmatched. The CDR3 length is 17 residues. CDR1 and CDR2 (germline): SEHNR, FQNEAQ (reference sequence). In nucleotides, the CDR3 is TGTGCCAGCAGCCCCGGGACTAGCGGCTATGAGGTAGATACGCAGTATTTT. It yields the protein CASSPGTSGYEVDTQYF.

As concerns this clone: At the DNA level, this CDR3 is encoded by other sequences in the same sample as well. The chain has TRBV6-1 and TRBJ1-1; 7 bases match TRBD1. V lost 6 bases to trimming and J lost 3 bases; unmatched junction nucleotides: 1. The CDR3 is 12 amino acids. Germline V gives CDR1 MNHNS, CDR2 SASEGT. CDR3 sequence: CASRDRYTEAFF. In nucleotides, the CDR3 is TGTGCCAGCAGGGACAGGTACACTGAAGCTTTCTTT.

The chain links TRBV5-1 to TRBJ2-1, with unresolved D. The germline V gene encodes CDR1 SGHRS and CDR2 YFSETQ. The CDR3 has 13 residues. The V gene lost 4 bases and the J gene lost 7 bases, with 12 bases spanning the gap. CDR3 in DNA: TGCGCCAGCAGCGTGGCTTCCGCAAATGAGCAGTTCTTC. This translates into CASSVASANEQFF.

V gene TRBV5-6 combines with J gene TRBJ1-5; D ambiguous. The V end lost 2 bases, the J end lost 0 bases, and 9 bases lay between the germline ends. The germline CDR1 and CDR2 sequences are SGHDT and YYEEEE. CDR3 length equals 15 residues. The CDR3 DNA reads TGTGCCAGCAGCTTAACCGGGAATAGCAATCAGCCCCAGCATTTT. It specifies CASSLTGNSNQPQHF.

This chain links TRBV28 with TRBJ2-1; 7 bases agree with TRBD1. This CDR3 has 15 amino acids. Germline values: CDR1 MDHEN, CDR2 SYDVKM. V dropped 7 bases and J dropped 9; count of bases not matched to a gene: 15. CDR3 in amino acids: CASTPQGPHPVEQFF. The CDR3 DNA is TGTGCCAGCACTCCACAGGGGCCCCATCCGGTTGAGCAGTTCTTC. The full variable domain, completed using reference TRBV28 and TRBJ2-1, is DVKVTQSSRYLVKRTGEKVFLECVQDMDHENMFWYRQDPGLGLRLIYFSYDVKMKEKGDIPEGYSVSREKKERFSLILESASTNQTSMYLCASTPQGPHPVEQFFGPGTRLTVL.

CDR3 in amino acids: CVTWLAGDLDEQFF. CDR3 sequence (DNA): TGTGTGACGTGGCTAGCGGGAGATTTGGATGAGCAGTTCTTC. This chain connects TRBV7-9 to TRBJ2-1; 10 bases agree with TRBD2. CDR1 is SEHNR, CDR2 FQNEAQ, per germline (reference sequence). The CDR3 consists of 14 residues. Full variable domain (rest looked up from reference TRBV7-9 and TRBJ2-1): DTGVSQNPRHKITKRGQNVTFRCDPISEHNRLYWYRQTLGQGPEFLTYFQNEAQLEKSRLLSDRFSAERPKGSFSTLEIQRTEQGDSAMYLCVTWLAGDLDEQFFGPGTRLTVL.

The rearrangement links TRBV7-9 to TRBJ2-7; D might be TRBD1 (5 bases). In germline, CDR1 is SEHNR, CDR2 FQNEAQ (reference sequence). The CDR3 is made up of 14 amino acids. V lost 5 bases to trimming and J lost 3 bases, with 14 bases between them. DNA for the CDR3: TGTGCCAGCAGCCTCGACAGTACTATCTACGAGCAGTACTTC. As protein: CASSLDSTIYEQYF.

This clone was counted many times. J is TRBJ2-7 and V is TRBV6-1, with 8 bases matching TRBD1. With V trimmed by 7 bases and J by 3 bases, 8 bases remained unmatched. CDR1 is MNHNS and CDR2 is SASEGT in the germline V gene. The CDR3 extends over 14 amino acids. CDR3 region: CASIGDRTGYEQYF. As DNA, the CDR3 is TGTGCCAGCATAGGGGACAGGACAGGCTACGAGCAGTACTTC.

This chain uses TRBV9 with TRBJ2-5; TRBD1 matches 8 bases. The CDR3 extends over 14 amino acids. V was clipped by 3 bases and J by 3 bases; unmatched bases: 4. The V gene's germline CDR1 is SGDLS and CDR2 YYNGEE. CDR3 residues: CASSAMDREETQYF. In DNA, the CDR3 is TGTGCCAGCAGCGCGATGGACAGGGAAGAGACCCAGTACTTC.

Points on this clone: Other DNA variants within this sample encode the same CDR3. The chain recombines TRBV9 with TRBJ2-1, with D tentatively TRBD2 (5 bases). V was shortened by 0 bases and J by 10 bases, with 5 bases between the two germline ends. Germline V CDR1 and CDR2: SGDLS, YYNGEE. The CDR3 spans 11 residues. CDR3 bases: TGTGCCAGCAGCGTAGCGGGAGAGCAGTTCTTC. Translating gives CASSVAGEQFF. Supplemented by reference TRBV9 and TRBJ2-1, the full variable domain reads DSGVTQTPKHLITATGQRVTLRCSPRSGDLSVYWYQQSLDQGLQFLIQYYNGEERAKGNILERFSAQQFPDLHSELNLSSLELGDSALYFCASSVAGEQFFGPGTRLTVL.

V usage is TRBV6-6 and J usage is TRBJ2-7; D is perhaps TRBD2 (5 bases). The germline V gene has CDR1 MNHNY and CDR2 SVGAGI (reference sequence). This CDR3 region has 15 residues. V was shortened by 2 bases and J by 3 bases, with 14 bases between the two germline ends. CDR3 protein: CASSYQVGDYYEQYF. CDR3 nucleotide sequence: TGTGCCAGCAGTTACCAGGTCGGAGACTACTACGAGCAGTACTTC.

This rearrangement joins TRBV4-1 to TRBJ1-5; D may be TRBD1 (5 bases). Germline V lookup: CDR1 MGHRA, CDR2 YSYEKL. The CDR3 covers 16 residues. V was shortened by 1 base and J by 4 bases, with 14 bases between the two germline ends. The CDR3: CASSQAPWAGNQPQHF. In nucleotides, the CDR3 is TGCGCCAGCAGCCAAGCCCCCTGGGCAGGGAATCAGCCCCAGCATTTT.

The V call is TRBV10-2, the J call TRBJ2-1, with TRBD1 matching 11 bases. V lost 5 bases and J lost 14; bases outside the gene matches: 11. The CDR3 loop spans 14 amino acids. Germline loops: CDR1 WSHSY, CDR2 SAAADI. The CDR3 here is CASSSGTGGSREFF. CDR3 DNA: TGCGCCAGCAGTTCCGGGACAGGGGGGTCTCGGGAGTTCTTC.

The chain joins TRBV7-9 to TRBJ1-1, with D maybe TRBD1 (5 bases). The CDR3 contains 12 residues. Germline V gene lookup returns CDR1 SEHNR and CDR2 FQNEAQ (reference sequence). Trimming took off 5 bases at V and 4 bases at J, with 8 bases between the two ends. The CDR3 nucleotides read TGTGCCAGCAGCACAGACAGCACTGAAGCTTTCTTT. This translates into CASSTDSTEAFF.

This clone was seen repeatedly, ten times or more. The CDR3 reads CASKMMRDGVTAQYF. CDR3 bases: TGTGCCAGCAAAATGATGAGGGATGGGGTTACGGCCCAGTACTTC. The chain combines TRBV6-5 with TRBJ2-5, with D possibly matching TRBD2 (5 bases). Germline V gives CDR1 MNHEY, CDR2 SVGAGI. The CDR3 has 15 amino acids. The ends were cut back, 7 bases at V and 9 bases at J, with 24 bases in the middle.